This TCR beta chain was obtained from a study of blood T cells in healthy people across ages. Regarding the study as a whole: The CMV status of each donor remained undetermined, and this could have confounded shifts in expanded clonotypes.

The table lists this clonotype with a count of one. Its specificity is unknown. Through a sample-barcoded 5' primer and a J-beta primer mix, a second PCR was run for roughly 7 to 11 cycles. MiXCR was run by TCRdb on the 5' RACE reads, yielding one entry per CDR3 protein. The table lists over a million distinct CDR3 sequences, under 55% of them singletons, with 18% in the top ten. Germline CDR1 reads MNHEY; CDR2 reads SVGAGI. The CDR3 covers 16 residues. J lost 7 bases, V lost 5 bases, and 16 bases had no gene match. The chain employs TRBV6-5 and TRBJ1-2, with 7 nucleotides matching TRBD1. The sequencing input was blood. The TCR originated in an older woman in good health. The CDR3 region has the DNA TGTGCCAGCAGTACGACCTCGACAGGGCCGGTTGGTGGCTACACCTTC. Its protein product is CASSTTSTGPVGGYTF.